This TCR beta chain was sequenced during a study of blood T cell repertoires in COVID-19. Study at large: Samples of COVID-19 (acute and convalescent) were obtained from the United States, Italy and Spain.

Original methodology: Counts of nucleated cells, estimated from reference gene primer amplification, were obtained. The table came from immunoSEQ multiplex PCR; TCRdb's copy has only in-frame clones and leaves some out. The D gene and trimming were derived from the DNA, and the V and J assignments and clone size from that table. The sample lists over 90,000 clones, around 84% occurring once. The ends were cut back, 10 bases at V and 6 bases at J, with 19 bases in the middle. Looked up from germline, CDR1 is SGHAT and CDR2 is FQNNGV. CDR3 length: 14 amino acids. The source is a woman in her fifties or sixties in a cohort sampled during active or convalescent COVID-19. V usage is TRBV11-2 and J usage is TRBJ2-1; D perhaps matches TRBD2 (7 bases). The sequenced material came from peripheral blood. This CDR3 is CAIPARGAANEQFF. For the CDR3, the DNA is TGTGCCATCCCCGCCCGGGGGGCCGCCAATGAGCAGTTCTTC.